These T cell receptor beta chains were read from a single sample in a study of cytomegalovirus exposure and HLA in healthy donors. The data were produced by immunoSEQ multiplex PCR, yet TCRdb's version contains in-frame clones alone and is incomplete. The table shows approximately 150,000 clones, with 71% occurring only once. The specimen sequenced was PBMCs. The receptors were sampled from a woman aged 30 to 39 in good health and CMV-seronegative. Each CDR3 is given with its conserved first and last residue. A D gene is named only where the DNA matches it firmly. Size values are once, few and many counts, or a class for expanded clones, and some rows have none.

D gene	clone size	J gene	V gene	CDR3 protein	CDR3 DNA
TRBD2	NA	TRBJ2-3	TRBV5-1	CASSLWGGASTDTQYF	TGCGCCAGCAGCCTCTGGGGAGGGGCTAGCACAGATACGCAGTATTTT
NA	NA	TRBJ1-1	TRBV19	CASSFQGNTEAFF	TGTGCCAGTAGTTTCCAGGGCAACACTGAAGCTTTCTTT
NA	NA	TRBJ1-4	TRBV4-1	CASSLIGAGIELFF	TGCGCCAGCAGCCTGATTGGTGCGGGCATTGAACTGTTTTTT
TRBD1	NA	TRBJ2-5	TRBV18	CASSPQGAEETQYF	TGTGCCAGCTCACCGCAGGGGGCGGAGGAGACCCAGTACTTC
NA	few	TRBJ2-2	TRBV7-3	CASSPSLRANTGELFF	TGTGCCAGCAGCCCGTCCTTGAGAGCCAACACCGGGGAGCTGTTTTTT
TRBD2	few	TRBJ2-7	TRBV2	CASRDYSYEQYF	TGTGCCAGCCGGGACTACTCCTACGAGCAGTACTTC
TRBD1	NA	TRBJ2-7	TRBV5-8	CASSSGQVYEQYF	TGTGCCAGCAGCAGCGGACAGGTGTACGAGCAGTACTTC
NA	once	TRBJ2-5	TRBV27	CASSLTAQPQETQYF	TGTGCCAGCAGTTTAACAGCCCAACCCCAAGAGACCCAGTACTTC
TRBD2	NA	TRBJ2-1	TRBV5-5	CASREFSGEYNEQFF	TGTGCCAGCAGAGAATTTAGCGGGGAATACAATGAGCAGTTCTTC
NA	NA	TRBJ1-2	TRBV28	CASSLGRRSNYGYTF	TGTGCCAGCAGTTTAGGTCGCAGAAGTAACTATGGCTACACCTTC
TRBD2	NA	TRBJ2-3	TRBV7-2	CASSLGTSRYTDTQYF	TGTGCCAGCAGCCTGGGGACTAGCAGATACACAGATACGCAGTATTTT
TRBD1	once	TRBJ2-7	TRBV6-5	CASTPGDRGHGQYF	TGTGCCAGCACCCCGGGGGACAGGGGGCACGGGCAGTACTTC
NA	NA	TRBJ1-6	TRBV7-2	CASSWSADNSPLHF	TGTGCCAGCAGCTGGAGCGCCGATAATTCACCCCTCCACTTT
NA	NA	TRBJ1-1	TRBV18	CASSQEGAVTEAFF	TGTGCCAGCTCACAGGAAGGGGCGGTTACTGAAGCTTTCTTT
NA	NA	TRBJ2-7	TRBV6-6	CASSYPSYEQYF	TGTGCCAGCAGTTACCCGTCCTACGAGCAGTACTTC
TRBD1	NA	TRBJ1-4	TRBV15	CATSSDRGGFNEKLFF	TGTGCCACCAGCAGCGACAGGGGGGGATTCAATGAAAAACTGTTTTTT
TRBD2	few	TRBJ2-5	TRBV7-3	CASSLGLAGETQYF	TGTGCCAGCAGCTTGGGACTAGCTGGTGAGACCCAGTACTTC
TRBD1	NA	TRBJ2-4	TRBV2	CASSDGTAENIQYF	TGTGCCAGCAGTGACGGGACAGCAGAAAACATTCAGTACTTC
TRBD2	NA	TRBJ2-1	TRBV2	CASSEGTGLAGVYNEQFF	TGTGCCAGCAGTGAAGGAACGGGACTAGCGGGAGTTTACAATGAGCAGTTCTTC
TRBD1	NA	TRBJ1-2	TRBV9	CASSPTSRQGSRYTF	TGTGCCAGCAGCCCCACCAGCAGACAGGGGTCTCGCTACACCTTC
TRBD1	few	TRBJ2-1	TRBV5-4	CASSRQGVSYNEQFF	TGTGCCAGCAGCCGACAGGGGGTCTCCTACAATGAGCAGTTCTTC
NA	once	TRBJ1-5	TRBV15	CATSRDKGFHSNSNQPQHF	TGTGCCACCAGCAGAGATAAGGGGTTCCACTCTAATAGCAATCAGCCCCAGCATTTT
TRBD1	NA	TRBJ2-5	TRBV10-3	CATLGQGPGETQYF	TGTGCCACCCTAGGACAGGGTCCTGGAGAGACCCAGTACTTC
NA	NA	TRBJ2-1	TRBV28	CASRTSTRYNEQFF	TGTGCCAGCAGGACTTCGACTAGGTACAATGAGCAGTTCTTC
NA	once	TRBJ2-2	TRBV7-9	CASSFRTDAGELFF	TGTGCCAGCAGCTTCCGGACAGACGCCGGGGAGCTGTTTTTT
NA	NA	TRBJ2-1	TRBV5-5	CASNRRPSPDNEQFF	TGTGCCAGCAACCGGAGACCGTCCCCCGACAATGAGCAGTTCTTC
TRBD2	NA	TRBJ2-1	TRBV28	CAGALAGGDEQFF	TGTGCCGGAGCACTAGCGGGAGGAGATGAGCAGTTCTTC
TRBD2	NA	TRBJ2-7	TRBV18	CASSSIAGGLNEQYF	TGTGCCAGCTCATCGATAGCGGGAGGGCTCAACGAGCAGTACTTC
NA	NA	TRBJ1-2	TRBV28	CASSSLVGYTF	TGTGCCAGCAGTTCCCTCGTAGGCTACACCTTC
TRBD1	NA	TRBJ2-2	TRBV14	CASSQDQMGQGRGTGELFF	TGTGCCAGCAGCCAAGATCAAATGGGACAGGGCCGTGGCACCGGGGAGCTGTTTTTT
NA	NA	TRBJ2-7	TRBV25-1	CASSDQGLSYEQYF	TGTGCCAGCAGTGACCAGGGACTCTCCTACGAGCAGTACTTC
TRBD1	NA	TRBJ1-5	TRBV28	CASRTGDQGNQPQHF	TGTGCCAGCAGGACAGGGGACCAAGGCAATCAGCCCCAGCATTTT
TRBD1	NA	TRBJ1-5	TRBV5-1	CASSLQGQANQPQHF	TGCGCCAGCAGCTTACAGGGACAGGCTAATCAGCCCCAGCATTTT
NA	few	TRBJ1-4	TRBV5-4	CASSLAPGGDEKLFF	TGTGCCAGCAGCTTGGCACCCGGGGGTGATGAAAAACTGTTTTTT
NA	NA	TRBJ2-7	TRBV29-1	CSVATGSYEQYF	TGCAGCGTTGCAACGGGATCCTACGAGCAGTACTTC
NA	NA	TRBJ1-4	TRBV5-6	CASSSQGHRNEKLFF	TGTGCCAGCAGCTCCCAGGGACACCGAAATGAAAAACTGTTTTTT
TRBD1	NA	TRBJ1-2	TRBV6-5	CASGRTGGVYGYTF	TGTGCCAGCGGTCGGACAGGGGGCGTCTATGGCTACACCTTC
TRBD2	NA	TRBJ2-3	TRBV29-1	CGTASGVTDTQYF	TGCGGCACTGCTAGCGGGGTTACAGATACGCAGTATTTT
NA	NA	TRBJ1-1	TRBV28	CASLLNTEAFF	TGTGCCAGCCTTTTGAACACTGAAGCTTTCTTT
TRBD2	NA	TRBJ2-3	TRBV5-1	CASSLTTSSTGTDTQYF	TGCGCCAGCAGCTTGACGACTAGCAGTACTGGCACAGATACGCAGTATTTT
NA	NA	TRBJ1-5	TRBV7-6	CASSLAQGEGQPQHF	TGTGCCAGCAGCTTAGCACAGGGAGAAGGTCAGCCCCAGCATTTT
TRBD2	NA	TRBJ2-3	TRBV7-9	CASSLALAGGRTDTQYF	TGTGCCAGCAGCTTAGCGCTAGCGGGGGGGAGGACAGATACGCAGTATTTT
TRBD1	NA	TRBJ1-2	TRBV4-2	CASSLTGQGKDGYTF	TGTGCCAGCAGCCTTACAGGACAGGGTAAGGATGGCTACACCTTC
NA	NA	TRBJ1-4	TRBV7-9	CASADGHANEKLFF	TGTGCCAGCGCCGACGGACACGCTAATGAAAAACTGTTTTTT
TRBD1	NA	TRBJ2-5	TRBV29-1	CSVVGLGQSGTQYF	TGCAGCGTTGTCGGCTTGGGACAGAGCGGGACCCAGTACTTC
NA	NA	TRBJ1-1	TRBV9	CASSVVERNTEAFF	TGTGCCAGCAGCGTAGTGGAGAGGAACACTGAAGCTTTCTTT
NA	NA	TRBJ1-1	TRBV9	CASSVLDTRPNTEAFF	TGTGCCAGCAGCGTGTTGGACACCAGACCGAACACTGAAGCTTTCTTT
NA	NA	TRBJ1-2	TRBV27	CASSLWGGNYGYTF	TGTGCCAGCAGTTTATGGGGGGGGAACTATGGCTACACCTTC
TRBD2	NA	TRBJ2-3	TRBV4-3	CASSLLAGSTDTQYF	TGCGCCAGCAGCCTACTAGCGGGAAGCACAGATACGCAGTATTTT
TRBD1	NA	TRBJ1-1	TRBV5-1	CASSPIGGTETNTEAFF	TGCGCCAGCAGCCCGATCGGAGGGACAGAGACGAACACTGAAGCTTTCTTT
TRBD1	once	TRBJ1-5	TRBV7-4	CASSLAGRDRGPNQPQHF	TGTGCCAGCAGCTTAGCCGGCCGGGACAGGGGGCCCAATCAGCCCCAGCATTTT
TRBD1	few	TRBJ2-5	TRBV29-1	CSVEFQGAIRETQYF	TGCAGCGTTGAATTCCAGGGGGCGATCCGAGAGACCCAGTACTTC
NA	NA	TRBJ1-3	TRBV28	CASSYGLTESGNTIYF	TGTGCCAGCAGTTATGGCCTAACAGAGTCTGGAAACACCATATATTTT
NA	NA	TRBJ2-3	TRBV11-1	CASGLRGPSTDTQYF	TGTGCCAGCGGTTTAAGGGGCCCCAGCACAGATACGCAGTATTTT
TRBD2	NA	TRBJ2-1	TRBV10-3	CAIRGGLAGVREQFF	TGTGCCATCAGGGGGGGACTAGCGGGAGTCCGTGAGCAGTTCTTC
TRBD2	once	TRBJ2-2	TRBV19	CASSSGRVITGELFF	TGTGCCAGTAGTAGCGGGAGGGTGATAACCGGGGAGCTGTTTTTT
NA	NA	TRBJ2-7	TRBV7-9	CASSLVGASRYEQYF	TGTGCCAGCAGCTTAGTGGGAGCTAGTAGGTACGAGCAGTACTTC
NA	NA	TRBJ1-5	TRBV28	CASSLMGGNQPQHF	TGTGCCAGCAGTTTGATGGGGGGGAATCAGCCCCAGCATTTT
TRBD1	few	TRBJ2-2	TRBV6-6	CASSSTGATGELFF	TGTGCCAGCAGTTCAACAGGGGCTACCGGGGAGCTGTTTTTT
NA	NA	TRBJ1-1	TRBV6-1	CASSTDSMNAEAFF	TGTGCCAGCAGTACCGACAGCATGAACGCTGAAGCTTTCTTT